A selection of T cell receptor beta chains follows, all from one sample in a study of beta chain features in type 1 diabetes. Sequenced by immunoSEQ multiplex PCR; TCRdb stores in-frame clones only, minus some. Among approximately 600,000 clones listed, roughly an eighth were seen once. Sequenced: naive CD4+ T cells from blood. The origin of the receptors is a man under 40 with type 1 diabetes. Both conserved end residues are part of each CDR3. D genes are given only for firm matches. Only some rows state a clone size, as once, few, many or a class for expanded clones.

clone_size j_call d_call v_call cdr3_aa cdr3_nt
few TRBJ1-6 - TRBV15 CATSRDFGRTYSPLHF TGTGCCACCAGCAGAGATTTTGGCAGAACATATTCACCCCTCCACTTT
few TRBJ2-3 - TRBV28 CASTTGGYTDTQYF TGTGCCAGCACAACGGGCGGGTACACAGATACGCAGTATTTT
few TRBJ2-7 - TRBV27 CASSLSSPGYEQYF TGTGCCAGCAGTTTATCGAGTCCAGGCTACGAGCAGTACTTC
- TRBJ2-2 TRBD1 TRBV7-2 CASSRGPGRTGELFF TGTGCCAGCAGCAGGGGGCCAGGGCGGACCGGGGAGCTGTTTTTT
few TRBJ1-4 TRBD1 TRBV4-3 CASSQTGGTTNEKLFF TGCGCCAGCAGCCAAACAGGGGGCACTACTAATGAAAAACTGTTTTTT
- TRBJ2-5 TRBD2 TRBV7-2 CASGLAGGRGQETQYF TGTGCCAGCGGGCTAGCGGGGGGGCGTGGCCAAGAGACCCAGTACTTC
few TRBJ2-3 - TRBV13 CASSLSQTDTQYF TGTGCCAGCAGCTTATCGCAGACAGATACGCAGTATTTT
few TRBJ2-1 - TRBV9 CASSVAGTLKYNEQFF TGTGCCAGCAGCGTAGCGGGGACTCTAAAGTACAATGAGCAGTTCTTC
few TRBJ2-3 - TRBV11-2 CASSLDGHSTDTQYF TGTGCCAGCAGCTTAGATGGACATAGCACAGATACGCAGTATTTT
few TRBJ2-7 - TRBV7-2 CASSLGDGLYEQYF TGTGCCAGCAGCTTAGGGGATGGACTGTACGAGCAGTACTTC
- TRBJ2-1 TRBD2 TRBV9 CASSVDSGGLEGQQFF TGTGCCAGCAGCGTAGATAGCGGGGGCCTGGAAGGTCAGCAGTTCTTC
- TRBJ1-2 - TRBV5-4 CASSPVGGGHHGYTF TGTGCCAGCAGCCCCGTGGGTGGGGGCCACCATGGCTACACCTTC
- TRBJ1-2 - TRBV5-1 CASSLDPGNYGYTF TGCGCCAGCAGCTTGGATCCGGGTAACTATGGCTACACCTTC
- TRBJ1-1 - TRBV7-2 CASTARGLNTEAFF TGTGCCAGCACAGCACGGGGGCTGAACACTGAAGCTTTCTTT
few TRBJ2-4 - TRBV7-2 CASSFPRMELAKNIQYF TGTGCCAGCAGCTTCCCTCGGATGGAACTAGCCAAAAACATTCAGTACTTC
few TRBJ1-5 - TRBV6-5 CASSYGVGSNQPQHF TGTGCCAGCAGTTACGGGGTGGGTAGCAATCAGCCCCAGCATTTT
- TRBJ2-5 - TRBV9 CASSLLPLGETQYF TGTGCCAGCAGCCTCTTGCCCCTGGGTGAGACCCAGTACTTC
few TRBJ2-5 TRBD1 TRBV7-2 CASKNRGETQYF TGTGCCAGCAAAAACAGGGGTGAGACCCAGTACTTC
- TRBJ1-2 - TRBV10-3 CAISEEGAYGYTF TGTGCCATCAGTGAGGAAGGGGCCTATGGCTACACCTTC
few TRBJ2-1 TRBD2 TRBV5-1 CASSFGLAGDNEQFF TGCGCCAGCAGCTTCGGACTAGCGGGGGACAATGAGCAGTTCTTC
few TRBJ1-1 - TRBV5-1 CASSPNEGMNTEAFF TGCGCCAGCAGCCCGAACGAGGGAATGAACACTGAAGCTTTCTTT
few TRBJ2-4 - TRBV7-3 CASSLFVGTKNIQYF TGTGCCAGCAGCTTGTTCGTGGGGACCAAAAACATTCAGTACTTC